The TCR beta chain under discussion was sequenced for a study of T cell responses to AZD1222 COVID-19 vaccine. TCRdb's table, derived via immunoSEQ multiplex PCR, lists solely in-frame clones and lacks some. This table holds 100,000 to 150,000 clones, about nine tenths found once. After removal of 0 bases from V and 9 bases from J, the junction contained 17 bases not matched to a gene. CDR1 is SGHVS and CDR2 is FNYEAQ in the germline V gene. The CDR3 spans 18 residues. The source material was peripheral blood, sampled on day 0 of AZD1222 vaccination. This chain links TRBV7-6 with TRBJ2-7; 10 bases are a match to TRBD2. The sequence came from an adult in good health. As DNA, the CDR3 is TGTGCCAGCAGCTTAGCGGCTTCTTCGGGGGTAGCGGGAGGAACGCAGTACTTC. Protein: CASSLAASSGVAGGTQYF.